The 20 T cell receptor beta chains reported below all come from one sample, sequenced in a study of beta chain features in type 1 diabetes. Regarding the study as a whole: Within each of all four CD4+ subsets, Type 1 diabetes patients had TCRB CDR3s that were moderately but significantly shorter.

The antigens of these receptors remain unknown. Of the isolated RNA, all was reverse transcribed, and so the sequenced material was expressed TCRB transcripts. Clones were sequenced by immunoSEQ multiplex PCR, and TCRdb holds only the in-frame ones, with some missing. This table has about 700,000 clones, around 15% appearing once. Sequencing was performed on naive CD4+ T cells from blood. All receptors come from a young man with type 1 diabetes.

This clone appeared a few times. V usage is TRBV6-1 and J usage is TRBJ2-7; perhaps TRBD2 as D (6 bases). V lost 11 bases to trimming and J lost 4 bases, with 15 bases between them. Germline V CDR1 and CDR2: MNHNS, SASEGT. This CDR3 is 12 amino acids long. The CDR3 here is CAVIKGGYEQYF. The CDR3 region has the DNA TGTGCCGTCATCAAGGGAGGTTACGAGCAGTACTTC.

This clone was seen a handful of times. The chain carries TRBV7-3 and TRBJ2-7, with 9 positions matching TRBD1. The CDR3 runs to 16 residues. Germline assignment: CDR1 SGHTA and CDR2 FQGTGA. Unmatched junction bases numbered 10, after V lost 5 bases and J lost 2 bases. The CDR3 bases are TGTGCCAGCAGCCCCGGCCAAGGGACAGGGACCTACGAGCAGTACTTC. Its translation is CASSPGQGTGTYEQYF.

The chain joins TRBV27 to TRBJ2-4; tentative D call: TRBD2 (6 bases). CDR1 is MNHEY, CDR2 SMNVEV, per germline (reference sequence). This CDR3 region has 15 residues. V lost 5 bases, J lost 7 bases, and 18 bases lay in between. The CDR3 reads CASSPLGAGTNIQYF. In nucleotides, the CDR3 is TGTGCCAGCAGTCCCCTTGGTGCGGGGACTAACATTCAGTACTTC.

This clone was seen a few times. The chain is built from TRBV6-5 and TRBJ2-2; D uncertain. V was trimmed by 0 bases and J by 2 bases, leaving 10 bases between them. The length of the CDR3 is 16 residues. Germline-derived CDR1 and CDR2 are MNHEY and SVGAGI. The CDR3 is CASSYSKQINTGELFF. The CDR3, as DNA: TGTGCCAGCAGTTACTCGAAACAGATTAACACCGGGGAGCTGTTTTTT.

The chain carries TRBV6-1 and TRBJ1-2, with no clear D. The CDR3 has 14 residues. From germline, CDR1 is MNHNS and CDR2 SASEGT. The V end was cut by 0 bases, the J end by 3 bases, with 8 bases between. The CDR3 DNA reads as TGTGCCAGCAGTGAAGCCTGGGGAGACTATGGCTACACCTTC. Translating it yields CASSEAWGDYGYTF.

A word on this clone: This CDR3 is also generated by other DNA sequences in the sample. This chain uses TRBV29-1 with TRBJ1-5, with 9 bases identical to TRBD1. Germline values: CDR1 SQVTM, CDR2 ANQGSEA. With 5 bases clipped from V and 0 bases from J, the junction kept 5 bases outside the gene matches. This CDR3 has 15 residues. CDR3 DNA: TGCAGCGTTTCCGGACAGGGGTATAGCAATCAGCCCCAGCATTTT. Translated: CSVSGQGYSNQPQHF. Full variable domain (rest looked up from reference TRBV29-1 and TRBJ1-5): SAVISQKPSRDICQRGTSLTIQCQVDSQVTMMFWYRQQPGQSLTLIATANQGSEATYESGFVIDKFPISRPNLTFSTLTVSNMSPEDSSIYLCSVSGQGYSNQPQHFGDGTRLSIL.

The chain joins TRBV5-1 to TRBJ2-7, with 12 bases identical to TRBD2. V shed 3 bases, J shed 4 bases, and the junction held 2 bases outside the gene matches. CDR3 length: 14 amino acids. Germline V CDR1 and CDR2: SGHRS, YFSETQ. The CDR3 sequence is CASSSGLAGYEQYF. CDR3 bases: TGCGCCAGCAGCTCGGGACTAGCGGGTTACGAGCAGTACTTC.

This chain joins TRBV7-2 and TRBJ1-2, with D perhaps TRBD1 (6 bases). The CDR3 has 15 residues. Germline V gene sequence: CDR1 SGHTA, CDR2 FQGNSA. Between the trimmed V and J ends, which lost 5 bases and 4 bases, there was a span of 17 bases. CDR3 nucleotide sequence: TGTGCCAGCAGCCCGGAGGGGGGATGGCCCTATGGCTACACCTTC. It specifies CASSPEGGWPYGYTF.

This clone was picked up a small number of times. This chain connects TRBV7-7 to TRBJ2-1, with 7 nucleotides matching TRBD1. With 5 bases clipped from V and 6 bases from J, the junction kept 10 bases outside the gene matches. In germline, CDR1 is SSHAT, CDR2 FNYEAQ (reference sequence). This CDR3 is 15 amino acids long. CDR3 in DNA: TGTGCCAGCAGCGCCCAGACAGGGTTTAGCAATGAGCAGTTCTTC. Amino acids: CASSAQTGFSNEQFF.

This clone was detected a few times. The chain uses TRBV7-9 and TRBJ1-1, with D unclear. The CDR3 is 13 amino acids. Germline V lookup: CDR1 SEHNR, CDR2 FQNEAQ (reference sequence). Trimming pared 4 bases from V and 4 bases from J, leaving 10 bases between. CDR3 sequence: CASSSYLGTEAFF. The CDR3 region has the DNA TGTGCCAGCAGCTCATACCTAGGCACTGAAGCTTTCTTT.

This chain joins TRBV10-3 and TRBJ2-7; D is possibly TRBD1 or TRBD2 (6 bases each). Germline assignment: CDR1 ENHRY and CDR2 SYGVKD. The CDR3 is made up of 12 amino acids. Trimming took off 9 bases at V and 4 bases at J, with 13 bases between the two ends. The CDR3 region has the DNA TGTGCCATGGGGGGCTCTCCGTACGAGCAGTACTTC. It codes for CAMGGSPYEQYF.

This clone has only a few counts. The chain has TRBV4-2 and TRBJ2-2; 8 positions match TRBD2. The germline V gene encodes CDR1 LGHNA and CDR2 YNFKEQ. This CDR3 is built from 12 residues. The junction had 2 bases not matched to a gene; V was cut back by 1 base and J by 13 bases. CDR3 nucleotide sequence: TGTGCCAGCAGCCAAGGCCTAGCGGGGCTGTTTTTT. This gives the protein CASSQGLAGLFF.

This clone has more than one count but fewer than ten. The chain employs TRBV25-1 and TRBJ1-3; maybe TRBD1 (5 bases). The CDR3 is made up of 16 amino acids. The V end lost 7 bases, the J end lost 0 bases, and 16 bases lay between the germline ends. Germline V gene sequence: CDR1 MGHDK, CDR2 SYGVNS. The DNA of the CDR3 is TGTGCCAGCAACCCGAGCACAGGCATCTCTGGAAACACCATATATTTT. Encoded protein: CASNPSTGISGNTIYF.

The chain couples TRBV6-1 to TRBJ1-4; D uncertain. Germline assignment: CDR1 MNHNS and CDR2 SASEGT. Trimming took off 1 base at V and 7 bases at J, with 19 bases between the two ends. CDR3 size: 17 residues. Here the CDR3 reads CASSEGSGVQWGEKLFF. CDR3 nucleotides: TGTGCCAGCAGTGAAGGTTCGGGAGTCCAATGGGGTGAAAAACTGTTTTTT.

V usage is TRBV7-9 and J usage is TRBJ2-1; 13 bases fit TRBD2. The germline V gene encodes CDR1 SEHNR and CDR2 FQNEAQ (reference sequence). CDR3 length: 15 amino acids. V shed 5 bases and J 3 bases; nucleotides not matched to a gene: 1. The CDR3 protein is CASSGLAGDYNEQFF. DNA for the CDR3: TGTGCCAGCAGCGGACTAGCGGGGGACTACAATGAGCAGTTCTTC.

The chain carries TRBV6-6 and TRBJ2-7, with 8 bases matching TRBD1. CDR3 length: 15 amino acids. Germline lookup yields CDR1 MNHNY and CDR2 SVGAGI (reference sequence). V lost 6 bases to trimming and J lost 6 bases; unmatched junction nucleotides: 13. DNA of the CDR3: TGTGCCAGCAGGTCCGGGACAGGTAATGAGCTCGAGCAGTACTTC. Translated, it gives CASRSGTGNELEQYF.

This chain uses TRBV30 with TRBJ2-3; the D gene could be TRBD1 or TRBD2 (6 bases each). Germline V gene sequence: CDR1 GTSNPN, CDR2 SVGIG (reference sequence). V lost 2 bases to trimming and J lost 5 bases, with 11 bases between them. CDR3 length: 13 residues. CDR3 bases: TGTGCCTGGAGTCAAGGAGGGGGAGATACGCAGTATTTT. Translating it yields CAWSQGGGDTQYF. Drawing the rest from reference TRBV30 and TRBJ2-3, the complete variable domain is SQTIHQWPATLVQPVGSPLSLECTVEGTSNPNLYWYRQAAGRGLQLLFYSVGIGQISSEVPQNLSASRPQDRQFILSSKKLLLSDSGFYLCAWSQGGGDTQYFGPGTRLTVL.

Remarks on this clone: The identical CDR3 is also encoded by other nucleotide sequences in the sample. The V call is TRBV28, the J call TRBJ2-7, with D uncertain. V shed 2 bases and J shed 0 bases, with 2 bases lying between them. Germline CDR1 and CDR2: MDHEN and SYDVKM. The CDR3 sequence is 12 residues long. The CDR3 DNA follows: TGTGCCAGCAGTTTAAGCTCCTACGAGCAGTACTTC. It specifies CASSLSSYEQYF.

This clone was seen a handful of times. V usage is TRBV18 and J usage is TRBJ2-7, with 7 nucleotides matching TRBD1. CDR3 length equals 15 residues. Trimming took 0 bases from V and 1 from J; bases not matched to a gene: 3. CDR1 is KGHSH, CDR2 LQKENI, per germline. The chain's CDR3 is CASSPPAGGSYEQYF. As DNA, the CDR3 is TGTGCCAGCTCACCACCGGCAGGGGGTTCCTACGAGCAGTACTTC.

This clone has just a few counts. V is TRBV6-6 and J is TRBJ2-3, with D hard to call. Trimming took off 2 bases at V and 2 bases at J, with 8 bases between the two ends. This CDR3 region has 14 residues. Germline CDR1 reads MNHNY; CDR2 reads SVGAGI (reference sequence). CDR3 DNA: TGTGCCAGCAGTTACCCCGCAGACACAGATACGCAGTATTTT. Residues: CASSYPADTDTQYF.